Following are 14 T cell receptor beta chains from one sample sequenced in a study of PD-1 blockade in classical Hodgkin lymphoma. Every patient experienced relapse after autologous stem cell transplantation, and brentuximab vedotin exposure varied. Magnetic negative selection purified CD4+ T cells from thawed PBMCs. Profiling relied on immunoSEQ multiplex PCR, and the TCRdb table lists in-frame clones only, not all of them. The table lists under 8,000 clones, about 80% of them singletons, with roughly 3.7% in the top ten. Specimen: CD4+ T cells from blood, collected at baseline. The source of these receptors is a human donor with classical Hodgkin lymphoma.

The V call is TRBV19, the J call TRBJ1-1, with unresolved D. The germline CDR1 and CDR2 sequences are LNHDA and SQIVND (reference sequence). Trimming took off 8 bases at V and 5 bases at J, with 12 bases between the two ends. The CDR3 has 12 amino acids. CDR3 sequence reads: CASGPWSTEAFF. CDR3 bases: TGTGCCAGTGGGCCATGGAGTACTGAAGCTTTCTTT.

This sequence joins TRBV28 and TRBJ2-7, with D perhaps TRBD2 (6 bases). V gave up 6 bases and J gave up 8 bases, with 14 bases separating them. The length of the CDR3 is 12 residues. Germline V lookup: CDR1 MDHEN, CDR2 SYDVKM. CDR3 protein: CASRNAGRKQYV. The CDR3 DNA reads TGTGCCAGCAGGAACGCGGGGCGGAAGCAGTACGTC.

The chain uses TRBV28 and TRBJ1-5, with D maybe TRBD1 (5 bases). With 5 bases removed from V and 5 bases from J, the gap between germline ends came to 13 bases. There are 14 residues in the CDR3. Per the germline V gene, CDR1 is MDHEN and CDR2 is SYDVKM. CDR3 sequence: CASSRGRRHQPQHF. The CDR3 DNA reads as TGTGCCAGCAGTCGGGGACGGCGGCATCAGCCCCAGCATTTT.

The rearrangement links TRBV30 to TRBJ1-1, with D hard to call. Between the trimmed V and J ends, which lost 6 bases and 5 bases, there was a span of 7 bases. Per the germline V gene, CDR1 is GTSNPN and CDR2 is SVGIG (reference sequence). The CDR3 contains 10 residues. The CDR3 sequence is CACPETEAFF. Written as DNA, the CDR3 is TGTGCCTGCCCCGAAACTGAAGCTTTCTTT.

The chain combines TRBV6-1 with TRBJ1-5; 9 bases align to TRBD1. The CDR3 sequence is 16 residues long. Germline-derived CDR1 and CDR2 are MNHNS and SASEGT. V shed 1 base, J shed 3 bases, and the junction held 4 bases outside the gene matches. The CDR3 bases are TGTGCCAGCAGTGAAGTTACAGGGGGCCTCAATCAGCCCCAGCATTTT. Translating it yields CASSEVTGGLNQPQHF.

This sequence joins TRBV5-6 and TRBJ1-5; D remains unclear. This CDR3 is 13 amino acids long. Germline CDR1 reads SGHDT; CDR2 reads YYEEEE. Trimming took off 0 bases at V and 7 bases at J, with 8 bases between the two ends. For the CDR3, the DNA is TGTGCCAGCAGCTTGGCAGCGGTGCAGCCCCAGCATTTT. It specifies CASSLAAVQPQHF.

The V and J genes are TRBV28 and TRBJ1-4; D gene uncertain. V gave up 2 bases and J gave up 6 bases, with 10 bases separating them. CDR1 is MDHEN and CDR2 is SYDVKM in the germline V gene. This CDR3 is 14 amino acids long. DNA of the CDR3: TGTGCCAGCAGTTTACTGCGGTATGATGAAAAACTGTTTTTT. This translates into CASSLLRYDEKLFF. Full variable domain (rest looked up from reference TRBV28 and TRBJ1-4): DVKVTQSSRYLVKRTGEKVFLECVQDMDHENMFWYRQDPGLGLRLIYFSYDVKMKEKGDIPEGYSVSREKKERFSLILESASTNQTSMYLCASSLLRYDEKLFFGSGTQLSVL.

In this sample, this clone turned up once. The rearrangement uses TRBV5-1 and TRBJ2-1, with TRBD1 identical over 8 bases. Germline values: CDR1 SGHRS, CDR2 YFSETQ. The CDR3 length is 16 residues. V trimming: 4 bases; J trimming: 2 bases; junction bases outside the gene matches: 8. CDR3 sequence reads: CASSIFPGQAYNEQFF. The CDR3 region has the DNA TGCGCCAGCAGCATTTTCCCGGGACAGGCCTACAATGAGCAGTTCTTC.

The gene calls are TRBV7-2 and TRBJ2-7, with 11 nucleotides matching TRBD2. J gave up 6 bases and V 5 bases, and 21 bases lay outside the gene matches. Germline V gene data show CDR1 as SGHTA and CDR2 as FQGNSA. CDR3 length: 19 residues. In DNA, the CDR3 is TGTGCCAGCAGCCGCGGCGGTCTAAGTACTAGCGGGAGACCTAGCGAGCAGTACTTC. This sequence encodes CASSRGGLSTSGRPSEQYF.

The chain recombines TRBV5-4 with TRBJ2-5, with TRBD2 matching 7 bases. There are 14 residues in the CDR3. Germline values: CDR1 SGHNT, CDR2 YYREEE (reference sequence). J was trimmed by 3 bases and V by 0 bases; bases with no gene match: 2. The CDR3 is CASSLASGEETQYF. CDR3 nucleotides: TGTGCCAGCAGCTTGGCCAGCGGGGAAGAGACCCAGTACTTC.

The chain uses TRBV5-1 and TRBJ2-5, with TRBD2 as a possible D gene (5 bases). CDR3 length: 15 amino acids. Germline V gene sequence: CDR1 SGHRS, CDR2 YFSETQ. V was cut by 7 bases and J by 0 bases, with 16 bases left in between. CDR3: CASAPSPGYQETQYF. The CDR3, as DNA: TGCGCCAGCGCGCCGAGCCCGGGGTACCAAGAGACCCAGTACTTC.

In its sample, this clone was seen once. Here the CDR3 DNA reads TGTGCCACCAGCAGAGATCTTAGGTACGAGCAGTACTTC. This encodes CATSRDLRYEQYF. The genes are TRBV15 and TRBJ2-7; D unclear. The CDR3 is 13 amino acids. V gave up 0 bases and J gave up 4 bases, with 7 bases separating them. The germline gives CDR1 LNHNV, CDR2 YYDKDF (reference sequence).

On this clone itself: The germline gene is not matched at one end of the junction; a read error may be the cause. The same CDR3 can be traced to other DNA sequences in this sample. The rearrangement uses TRBV30 and TRBJ2-4; 7 nucleotides align to TRBD2. CDR1 and CDR2 from the germline V gene are GTSNPN and SVGIG (reference sequence). This CDR3 comprises 15 residues. CDR3 in DNA: TGTGCCTGGAGTGTACTGGCGGGAGCCAAAAACATTCAGTATTTC. Translation: CAWSVLAGAKNIQYF.

The V gene is TRBV5-6, the J gene TRBJ2-7; possibly TRBD2 for D (6 bases). CDR1 and CDR2 (germline): SGHDT, YYEEEE. CDR3 length: 16 residues. V gave up 3 bases and J gave up 3 bases, with 19 bases separating them. DNA for the CDR3: TGTGCCAGCAGCTACCGGGGGAGTCCCTGGTACTACGAGCAGTACGTC. It yields the protein CASSYRGSPWYYEQYV.